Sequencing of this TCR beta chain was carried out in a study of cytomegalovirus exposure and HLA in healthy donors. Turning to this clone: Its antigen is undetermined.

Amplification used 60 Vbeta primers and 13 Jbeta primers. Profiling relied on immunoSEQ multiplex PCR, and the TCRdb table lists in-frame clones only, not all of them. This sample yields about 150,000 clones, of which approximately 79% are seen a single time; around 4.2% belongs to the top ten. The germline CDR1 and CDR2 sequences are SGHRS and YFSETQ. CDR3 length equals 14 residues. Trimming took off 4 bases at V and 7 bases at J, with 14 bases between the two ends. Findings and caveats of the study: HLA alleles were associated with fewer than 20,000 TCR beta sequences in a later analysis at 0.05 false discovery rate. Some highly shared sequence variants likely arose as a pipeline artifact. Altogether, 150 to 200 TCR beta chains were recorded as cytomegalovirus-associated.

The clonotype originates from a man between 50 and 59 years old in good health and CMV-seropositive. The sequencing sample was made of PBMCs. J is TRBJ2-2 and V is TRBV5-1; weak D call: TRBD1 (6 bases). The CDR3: CASSHYIRGGELFF. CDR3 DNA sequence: TGCGCCAGCAGCCATTACATCAGGGGCGGGGAGCTGTTTTTT.